These 20 T cell receptor beta chains came from one sample sequenced in a study of beta chain features in type 1 diabetes. Reverse transcribing all isolated RNA meant expressed TCRB transcripts were sequenced. Sequencing was performed with immunoSEQ multiplex PCR; in TCRdb, only in-frame clones are kept and a portion is missing. Of 300,000 to 400,000 clones in the sample, 8% to 13% were seen once. Sequenced material: naive CD4+ T cells from blood. These receptors came from a woman aged 25 to 39 in good health.

This clone was counted between two and nine times. J is TRBJ2-7 and V is TRBV5-1; 10 nucleotides match TRBD2. The germline CDR1 and CDR2 sequences are SGHRS and YFSETQ. With V trimmed by 4 bases and J by 2 bases, 6 bases remained unmatched. The CDR3 totals 15 residues. CDR3 nucleotide sequence: TGCGCCAGCAGCGAGGGACTAGCGAAAACCTACGAGCAGTACTTC. Protein product: CASSEGLAKTYEQYF.

The table lists this clone with a few counts. This sequence joins TRBV29-1 and TRBJ1-2; D possibly corresponds to TRBD1 (5 bases). This CDR3 has 13 amino acids. Germline values: CDR1 SQVTM, CDR2 ANQGSEA. Trimming removed 1 base from V and 1 base from J, with 7 bases in between. The CDR3 sequence is CSVEGTLNYGYTF. DNA for the CDR3: TGCAGCGTTGAAGGGACACTTAACTATGGCTACACCTTC.

J is TRBJ2-7 and V is TRBV11-3; D perhaps matches TRBD2 (6 bases). Trimming left V 2 bases short and J 3 bases short, with 8 bases between. Germline CDR1 reads SGHNT; CDR2 reads YENEEA. There are 13 residues in the CDR3. CDR3 amino acids: CASSLTSHYEQYF. CDR3 bases: TGTGCCAGCAGCTTAACTAGCCACTACGAGCAGTACTTC. Looking up the rest from reference TRBV11-3 and TRBJ2-7 gives the full variable domain: EAGVVQSPRYKIIEKKQPVAFWCNPISGHNTLYWYLQNLGQGPELLIRYENEEAVDDSQLPKDRFSAERLKGVDSTLKIQPAELGDSAVYLCASSLTSHYEQYFGPGTRLTVT.

The table lists this clone with a few counts. The CDR3 DNA reads TGTGCCAGCAGCTCCCGGACTTATTCCCTGAATGAGCAGTTCTTC. Translating it yields CASSSRTYSLNEQFF. This chain links TRBV7-6 with TRBJ2-1; TRBD2 is a possible D gene (5 bases). V shed 4 bases and J shed 7 bases, with 17 bases lying between them. The CDR3 covers 15 residues. CDR1 is SGHVS, CDR2 FNYEAQ, per germline.

V usage is TRBV19 and J usage is TRBJ2-7; D is undetermined. V lost 5 bases and J lost 2, with 4 bases in between. The CDR3 is 11 residues long. The germline V gene encodes CDR1 LNHDA and CDR2 SQIVND (reference sequence). CDR3 in DNA: TGTGCCAGTAGTTCAACCTACGAGCAGTACTTC. Amino acid sequence: CASSSTYEQYF. The full variable domain, in which reference TRBV19 and TRBJ2-7 provide the parts outside the CDR3, is DGGITQSPKYLFRKEGQNVTLSCEQNLNHDAMYWYRQDPGQGLRLIYYSQIVNDFQKGDIAEGYSVSREKKESFPLTVTSAQKNPTAFYLCASSSTYEQYFGPGTRLTVT.

This clone was observed a handful of times. This chain uses TRBV5-1 with TRBJ2-3, with 8 bases that match TRBD2. This CDR3 is 15 amino acids long. Germline V gene data show CDR1 as SGHRS and CDR2 as YFSETQ. Trimming at V came to 5 bases and at J to 4 bases, leaving 9 bases not matched to a gene. Here the CDR3 reads CASRRTGGPADTQYF. Here the CDR3 DNA reads TGCGCCAGCAGAAGGACGGGAGGGCCCGCAGATACGCAGTATTTT.

This clone has just a few counts. V gene TRBV28 combines with J gene TRBJ2-7, with D possibly matching TRBD1 (6 bases). Trimming stripped 2 bases from V and 0 bases from J, with 11 bases between. CDR1 MDHEN and CDR2 SYDVKM come from the germline V gene. The CDR3 spans 15 residues. CDR3: CASSLGGRYSYEQYF. Here the CDR3 DNA reads TGTGCCAGCAGTTTAGGGGGCCGGTACTCCTACGAGCAGTACTTC.

The sample holds a few counts of this clone. The identical CDR3 is also encoded by other nucleotide sequences in the sample. The chain uses TRBV7-3 and TRBJ1-2; 7 nucleotides match TRBD1. Germline-derived CDR1 and CDR2 are SGHTA and FQGTGA. V shed 4 bases and J 8 bases; nucleotides not matched to a gene: 7. CDR3 size: 13 residues. CDR3 sequence (DNA): TGTGCCAGCAGCTCAGGAGACAGGGCCGGCTACACCTTC. Residues: CASSSGDRAGYTF.

This clone was detected a few times. The V and J genes are TRBV5-4 and TRBJ2-5; tentatively, D is TRBD1 (5 bases). This CDR3 spans 13 amino acids. V was pared by 5 bases and J by 3 bases, with 11 bases between. From germline, CDR1 is SGHNT and CDR2 YYREEE (reference sequence). The CDR3 is CASRGRNEETQYF. CDR3 DNA sequence: TGTGCCAGCAGGGGGCGGAATGAAGAGACCCAGTACTTC.

The V gene is TRBV28, the J gene TRBJ1-4; 9 nucleotides match TRBD1. The CDR3 is 13 residues long. Germline lookup yields CDR1 MDHEN and CDR2 SYDVKM. V dropped 11 bases and J dropped 4; count of bases not matched to a gene: 5. CDR3 nucleotides: TGTGCCGTCCAGACAGGGGGTAATGAAAAACTGTTTTTT. It translates to CAVQTGGNEKLFF.

The chain employs TRBV30 and TRBJ1-3; no reliable D call. V lost 5 bases and J 0 bases, leaving 14 bases between the germline ends. The germline gives CDR1 GTSNPN, CDR2 SVGIG (reference sequence). The CDR3 has 15 amino acids. The CDR3 region is CAWFLHASSGNTIYF. For the CDR3, the DNA is TGTGCCTGGTTCCTCCACGCTAGCTCTGGAAACACCATATATTTT.

The chain employs TRBV28 and TRBJ2-1; D unclear. Per germline, CDR1 MDHEN and CDR2 SYDVKM. The ends were cut back, 10 bases at V and 1 base at J, with 8 bases in the middle. The CDR3 runs to 12 residues. The CDR3 coding sequence is TGTGCCACCGCGTTGTCCTACAATGAGCAGTTCTTC. Encoded protein: CATALSYNEQFF.

In the case of this clone: An end of the junction does not agree with germline; a read error may underlie this. The chain is built from TRBV7-3 and TRBJ2-5; 8 nucleotides match TRBD1. The V gene's germline CDR1 is SGHTA and CDR2 FQGTGA. The CDR3 covers 13 residues. Here the CDR3 DNA reads TGTGCCAGCAGCTCACAGGGGGACCAGGCACTAAACTTC. It specifies CASSSQGDQALNF.

This clone was seen a few times. The gene calls are TRBV7-2 and TRBJ2-5; D perhaps matches TRBD2 (5 bases). Germline values: CDR1 SGHTA, CDR2 FQGNSA. CDR3 length equals 14 residues. V gave up 1 base and J gave up 7 bases, with 13 bases separating them. The CDR3 region is CASSLGGDAGTQYF. Written as DNA, the CDR3 is TGTGCCAGCAGCTTAGGAGGTGACGCGGGGACCCAGTACTTC.

This clone was detected only a few times. The CDR3 bases are TGTGCCAGCAGTTTGGATTTCGGGACACAGGCAAATGGCTACACCTTC. This sequence encodes CASSLDFGTQANGYTF. The chain links TRBV28 to TRBJ1-2, with a possible D match to TRBD1 (6 bases). The germline gives CDR1 MDHEN, CDR2 SYDVKM. This CDR3 comprises 16 residues. Trimming took 3 bases from V and 6 from J, leaving 20 bases between them.

Only a few counts were recorded for this clone. This chain uses TRBV18 with TRBJ2-3, with 7 bases that match TRBD2. Germline CDR1 and CDR2: KGHSH and LQKENI. The CDR3 runs to 15 residues. V gave up 3 bases and J gave up 6 bases; unmatched junction bases: 9. The DNA for the CDR3 is TGTGCCAGCTCACCCGGAGCGGGACGTGGCGATACGCAGTATTTT. Protein: CASSPGAGRGDTQYF.

The chain employs TRBV28 and TRBJ1-5; the D is unclear. The CDR3 runs 12 residues. Germline V gene lookup returns CDR1 MDHEN and CDR2 SYDVKM. Trimming took 7 bases from V and 2 from J, leaving 6 bases between them. The CDR3 loop is CASNLGNQPQHF. The DNA for the CDR3 is TGTGCCAGCAACTTGGGCAATCAGCCCCAGCATTTT.

V and J are TRBV7-9 and TRBJ2-7, with D unclear. The CDR3 has 14 amino acids. CDR1 and CDR2 (germline): SEHNR, FQNEAQ (reference sequence). V shed 3 bases and J shed 0 bases, with 9 bases lying between them. The CDR3 here is CASSLRQSSYEQYF. CDR3 DNA sequence: TGTGCCAGCAGCTTGAGGCAGAGCTCCTACGAGCAGTACTTC. Full variable domain (rest looked up from reference TRBV7-9 and TRBJ2-7): DTGVSQNPRHKITKRGQNVTFRCDPISEHNRLYWYRQTLGQGPEFLTYFQNEAQLEKSRLLSDRFSAERPKGSFSTLEIQRTEQGDSAMYLCASSLRQSSYEQYFGPGTRLTVT.

This clone showed up just a few times. The rearrangement uses TRBV5-5 and TRBJ2-2; 7 bases fit TRBD2. The germline V gene encodes CDR1 SGHKS and CDR2 YYEKEE (reference sequence). The junction had 8 bases not matched to a gene; V was cut back by 10 bases and J by 5 bases. This CDR3 contains 13 residues. The chain's CDR3 is CAGRLAQTGELFF. The CDR3 region has the DNA TGTGCCGGTAGACTAGCTCAGACCGGGGAGCTGTTTTTT.

This clone has more than one count but fewer than ten. The chain carries TRBV27 and TRBJ2-7; 10 nucleotides match TRBD1. The germline V gene encodes CDR1 MNHEY and CDR2 SMNVEV (reference sequence). V lost 4 bases to trimming and J lost 5 bases; unmatched junction nucleotides: 8. The CDR3 extends over 15 amino acids. CDR3 loop: CASSSLGQGNHEQYF. The CDR3 nucleotides are TGTGCCAGCAGTTCCCTGGGACAGGGGAACCACGAGCAGTACTTC.